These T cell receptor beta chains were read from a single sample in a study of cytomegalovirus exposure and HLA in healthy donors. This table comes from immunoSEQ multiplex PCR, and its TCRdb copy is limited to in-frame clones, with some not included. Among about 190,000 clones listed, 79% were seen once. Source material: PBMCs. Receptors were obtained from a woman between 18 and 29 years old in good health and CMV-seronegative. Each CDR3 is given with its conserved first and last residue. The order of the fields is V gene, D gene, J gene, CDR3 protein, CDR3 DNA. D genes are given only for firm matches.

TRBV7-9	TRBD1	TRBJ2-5	CASSPTGRRETQYF	TGTGCCAGCAGCCCGACAGGGAGACGAGAGACCCAGTACTTC
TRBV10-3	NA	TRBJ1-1	CAISESLGVNTEAFF	TGTGCCATCAGTGAGTCTCTAGGGGTGAACACTGAAGCTTTCTTT
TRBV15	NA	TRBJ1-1	CATSPGSNTEAFF	TGTGCCACCAGCCCGGGGTCGAACACTGAAGCTTTCTTT
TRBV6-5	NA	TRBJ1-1	CAAILRGAANTEAFF	TGTGCCGCTATACTCCGGGGGGCGGCGAACACTGAAGCTTTCTTT
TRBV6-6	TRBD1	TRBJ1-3	CASSYGLQGAENTIYF	TGTGCCAGCAGTTACGGGCTACAGGGGGCAGAAAACACCATATATTTT
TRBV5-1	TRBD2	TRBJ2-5	CASSLVTSGRKETQYF	TGCGCCAGCAGCTTGGTAACTAGCGGGAGGAAAGAGACCCAGTACTTC
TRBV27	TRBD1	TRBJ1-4	CASSFGQGATNEKLFF	TGTGCCAGCAGTTTTGGGCAGGGGGCAACTAATGAAAAACTGTTTTTT
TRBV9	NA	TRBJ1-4	CASSPFLGGTNEKLFF	TGTGCCAGCAGCCCGTTTCTTGGGGGCACTAATGAAAAACTGTTTTTT
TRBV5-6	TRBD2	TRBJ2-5	CASSLSGGPNQETQYF	TGTGCCAGCAGCTTGAGCGGGGGGCCAAACCAAGAGACCCAGTACTTC
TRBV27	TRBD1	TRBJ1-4	CASSLSRGQREKLFF	TGTGCCAGCAGTTTATCAAGGGGACAGAGGGAAAAACTGTTTTTT
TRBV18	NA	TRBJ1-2	CASSPTAYGYTF	TGTGCCAGCTCACCCACAGCCTATGGCTACACCTTC
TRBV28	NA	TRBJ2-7	CASSFSQGFGEQHF	TGTGCCAGCAGTTTCTCCCAGGGATTCGGCGAGCAGCACTTC
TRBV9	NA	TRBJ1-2	CASSVEETELNYGYTF	TGTGCCAGCAGCGTAGAGGAAACAGAACTCAACTATGGCTACACCTTC
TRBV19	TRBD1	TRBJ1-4	CASTNSYRTGHEKLFF	TGTGCCAGTACTAATTCGTACCGGACAGGGCATGAAAAACTGTTTTTT
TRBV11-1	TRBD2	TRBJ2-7	CASSPELAGAPARYF	TGTGCCAGCAGCCCTGAACTAGCGGGGGCCCCTGCGCGGTACTTC
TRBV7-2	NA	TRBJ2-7	CASSQGLEQYF	TGTGCCAGCAGCCAGGGTCTCGAGCAGTACTTC